The rows below give T cell receptor beta chains drawn from one sample of a study of T cell responses to AZD1222 COVID-19 vaccine. Profiling relied on immunoSEQ multiplex PCR, and the TCRdb table lists in-frame clones only, not all of them. This table holds around 100,000 clones, about nine tenths found once. The sequenced sample was peripheral blood, obtained on day 0 of AZD1222 vaccination. The source is an adult in good health. CDR3s include the opening cysteine and the closing phenylalanine or tryptophan. The D gene is left open where the match is weak. Clone size is shown for a subset of rows, as once, few, many or a class of expanded clone.

size	V	J	D	DNA	CDR3
NA	TRBV11-2	TRBJ1-2	NA	TGTGCCAGCTCGGCCGGCGCCCCTCGGTATGGCTACACCTTC	CASSAGAPRYGYTF
NA	TRBV27	TRBJ2-3	NA	TGTGCCAGCAGTTTAGGGTCCACAGATACGCAGTATTTT	CASSLGSTDTQYF
NA	TRBV5-1	TRBJ2-1	NA	TGCGCCAGCAGCTTGGGGTTGGGCGGGGCGCCGGGTGAGCAGTTCTTC	CASSLGLGGAPGEQFF
NA	TRBV7-2	TRBJ2-7	NA	TGTGCCAGCAGCTTAGCGCTGGGCGTGGCAAACTCCTACGAGCAGTACTTC	CASSLALGVANSYEQYF
NA	TRBV6-5	TRBJ2-7	TRBD1	TGTGCCAGCAGCCGTACAGGGGGATCCTCCTACGAGCAGTACTTC	CASSRTGGSSYEQYF
NA	TRBV28	TRBJ2-5	NA	TGTGCCAGCAGACGACTTGAGACCCAGTACTTC	CASRRLETQYF
NA	TRBV14	TRBJ1-2	NA	TGTGCCAGCAGCCAAGTGGAGTGGTGGGGCTACACCTTC	CASSQVEWWGYTF
NA	TRBV5-6	TRBJ2-7	NA	TGTGCCAGCAGCTTGGCTACGGACAGCCAGACCTACGAGCAGTACTTC	CASSLATDSQTYEQYF
once	TRBV5-1	TRBJ2-1	NA	TGCGCCAGCAGCCGCCCCGGGCCAGAGCAGTTCTTC	CASSRPGPEQFF
NA	TRBV4-1	TRBJ1-2	NA	TGCGCCAGCAGCCAAGGCAGCGGGCTGGGTGGCTACACCTTC	CASSQGSGLGGYTF
NA	TRBV10-3	TRBJ1-5	NA	TGTGCCATCAGTGAAAACACTCAGCCCCAGCATTTT	CAISENTQPQHF
NA	TRBV18	TRBJ2-5	NA	TGTGCCAGCTCACCACCCTCCGGGGAAAAGACCCAGTACTTC	CASSPPSGEKTQYF
NA	TRBV18	TRBJ2-1	TRBD2	TGTGCCAGCTCACCCCCCGGCCTAGCGGGCTACAATGAGCAGTTCTTC	CASSPPGLAGYNEQFF
NA	TRBV6-5	TRBJ2-7	TRBD1	TGTGCCAGCAGTTACTCGACAGGGGGCAGTTACGAGCAGTACTTC	CASSYSTGGSYEQYF
NA	TRBV27	TRBJ2-7	TRBD1	TGTGCCAGCAGTTTAAGTGGGACAGCGTACGAGCAGTACTTC	CASSLSGTAYEQYF
NA	TRBV5-4	TRBJ2-5	NA	TGTGCCAGCAGCTTGGTAGGCAGGGGCCCCACCGCGACCCAGTACTTC	CASSLVGRGPTATQYF
few	TRBV7-8	TRBJ1-1	NA	TGTGCCAGCAGCTTAGACCCCGGGCGGAGGAACACTGAAGCTTTCTTT	CASSLDPGRRNTEAFF
NA	TRBV19	TRBJ2-3	NA	TGTGCCAGTAACGGCGGTCCCACAGATACGCAGTATTTT	CASNGGPTDTQYF
NA	TRBV28	TRBJ1-6	NA	TGTGCCAGCAGTTCCCCGGTGGATAATTCACCCCTCCACTTT	CASSSPVDNSPLHF
NA	TRBV7-9	TRBJ1-2	TRBD1	TGTGCCAGCAGCTTAGCGACAGGGGGCGCGTATGGCTACACCTTC	CASSLATGGAYGYTF
NA	TRBV18	TRBJ2-7	NA	TGTGCCAGCTCACCAGGGGTTGGGGTGAAATCCTACGAGCAGTACTTC	CASSPGVGVKSYEQYF
NA	TRBV24-1	TRBJ2-5	NA	TGTGCCACCAGTGATTTGAACAAGCAAGGGATATCACGGAAGGAGACCCAGTACTTC	CATSDLNKQGISRKETQYF
NA	TRBV14	TRBJ2-7	NA	TGTGCCAGCAGCCAAGAGATGCCCTACGAGCAGTACTTC	CASSQEMPYEQYF
once	TRBV6-5	TRBJ1-1	NA	TGTGCCAGCAGTTACGGGGATCGGATGAACACTGAAGCTTTCTTT	CASSYGDRMNTEAFF
NA	TRBV9	TRBJ2-2	NA	TGTGCCAGCAGCCCGGAAAGGGGGAAAGGCACCGGGGAGCTGTTTTTT	CASSPERGKGTGELFF
NA	TRBV15	TRBJ2-7	NA	TGTGCCACCAGCAGAGAGGGGGGCGGCTACGAGCAGTACTTC	CATSREGGGYEQYF
few	TRBV15	TRBJ1-5	NA	TGTGCCACCAGCACGCGAACGGACTCCCTCAATCAGCCCCAGCATTTT	CATSTRTDSLNQPQHF
NA	TRBV6-1	TRBJ2-7	NA	TGTGCCAGCAGTGACGATCTCTACGAGCAGTACTTC	CASSDDLYEQYF
NA	TRBV6-5	TRBJ2-1	NA	TGTGCCAGCGTAAGCGGAGGGAGCTCCTACAATGAGCAGTTCTTC	CASVSGGSSYNEQFF
NA	TRBV24-1	TRBJ1-4	NA	TGTGCCACCAGTCCGGGCCCGGGGGTTAATGAAAAACTGTTTTTT	CATSPGPGVNEKLFF
NA	TRBV3-1/TRBV3-2	TRBJ1-2	NA	TGTGCCAGCAGCCCAGGAGTCTATGGCTACACCTTC	CASSPGVYGYTF
NA	TRBV3-1/TRBV3-2	TRBJ2-7	TRBD2	TGTGCCAGCAGCCAAGATTCAGGCAGCGGGAGGGCCCACGAGCAGTACTTC	CASSQDSGSGRAHEQYF
NA	TRBV10-2	TRBJ1-1	NA	TGCGCCAGCAGTGAGTCGATGGGGCTGGGGGGAGCTTTCTTT	CASSESMGLGGAFF
NA	TRBV6-1	TRBJ1-4	NA	TGTGCCAGCAGTGATGGGGGAGGGGTTGAAAAACTGTTTTTT	CASSDGGGVEKLFF
NA	TRBV7-2	TRBJ2-5	NA	TGTGCCAGCAGCAGGAGCCAAGAGACCCAGTACTTC	CASSRSQETQYF
NA	TRBV19	TRBJ2-3	NA	TGTGCCAGTAGCAACAGGGTCAGCACACACACAGATACGCAGTATTTT	CASSNRVSTHTDTQYF
NA	TRBV6-5	TRBJ2-7	NA	TGTGCCAGCAGTTACGGTCGCGGACCGAATATCTACGAGCAGTACTTC	CASSYGRGPNIYEQYF
NA	TRBV4-1	TRBJ1-6	NA	TGCGCCAGCAGCGCCCCCGTGGGAGCCGGAGCACCCCTCCACTTT	CASSAPVGAGAPLHF
NA	TRBV9	TRBJ1-4	NA	TGTGCCAGCAGCTTAGGCTCTGGGCTTGGTGAAAAACTGTTTTTT	CASSLGSGLGEKLFF
NA	TRBV4-1	TRBJ2-5	TRBD1	TGCGCCAGCAGCCGAGCCGGGACAGGGCAAGAGACCCAGTACTTC	CASSRAGTGQETQYF
NA	TRBV2	TRBJ2-7	NA	TGTGCCAGCACACCCCGTTTAGTCACCTACGAGCAGTACTTC	CASTPRLVTYEQYF
NA	TRBV19	TRBJ1-1	NA	TGTGCCACCCGCCCCAGGGGCGCGACTGAAGCTTTCTTT	CATRPRGATEAFF
NA	TRBV30	TRBJ1-1	NA	TGTGCCTGGGCCTTGGGACAATTCGGGGGGGAAGCTTTCTTT	CAWALGQFGGEAFF
NA	TRBV29-1	TRBJ1-2	TRBD1	TGCAGCATCACCGGGCAGGGGGTCAATGGCTACACCTTC	CSITGQGVNGYTF
NA	TRBV2	TRBJ2-7	NA	TGTGCCAGCAGTGAGAGAGCTTACGAGCAGTACTTC	CASSERAYEQYF
NA	TRBV11-3	TRBJ2-3	TRBD2	TGTGCCAGCAGCCCCGGGGGAGGGACCACAGATACGCAGTATTTT	CASSPGGGTTDTQYF
NA	TRBV7-2	TRBJ2-3	NA	TGTGCCAGCAGCACTAGCCTAGCCCGCACAGATACGCAGTATTTT	CASSTSLARTDTQYF
NA	TRBV5-1	TRBJ1-2	TRBD1	TGCGCCAGCAGCTCGGACAGGGCTAACTATGGCTACACCTTC	CASSSDRANYGYTF
NA	TRBV11-2	TRBJ2-2	NA	TGTGCCAGCAGCTTAGTGACAGTCACCGGGGAGCTGTTTTTT	CASSLVTVTGELFF
NA	TRBV9	TRBJ2-7	TRBD1	TGTGCCAGCAGCGGGGACAGGGTCTACGAGCAGTACTTC	CASSGDRVYEQYF
NA	TRBV2	TRBJ2-2	TRBD2	TGTGCCAGCAGCGAGCGGGACCTTAGAGGGAGAAGCGGGGAGCTGTTTTTT	CASSERDLRGRSGELFF
NA	TRBV27	TRBJ2-7	TRBD2	TGTGCCAGCAGTTTACGGGGGACTAGCGGGAGGAGTGAGCAGTACTTC	CASSLRGTSGRSEQYF
NA	TRBV11-2	TRBJ2-7	TRBD1	TGTGCCAGCAGCTATGACAGGGTCTTTGGGGAGCAGTACTTC	CASSYDRVFGEQYF
NA	TRBV5-4	TRBJ2-1	NA	TGTGCCAGCAGCTACAAGGACACTGAGCAGTTCTTC	CASSYKDTEQFF
NA	TRBV9	TRBJ2-7	NA	TGTGCCAGCAGCGTACAGGGAGGATCCTACGAGCAGTACTTC	CASSVQGGSYEQYF